A selection of T cell receptor beta chains follows, all from one sample in a study of blood T cell repertoires in COVID-19. Repertoires were generated with immunoSEQ multiplex PCR, while TCRdb's copy carries only in-frame clones and drops some. This sample has about 110,000 clones; 80% to 95% occur once, and the top ten carry approximately 1.3%. The sequencing input was peripheral blood. The receptors were gathered from a woman aged 25 to 45 with acute or convalescent COVID-19. CDR3s include the opening cysteine and the closing phenylalanine or tryptophan. Each record gives: CDR3 protein, J gene, V gene.

CDR3: CASTLTEAFF
J: TRBJ1-1
V: TRBV6-4

CDR3: CSARSNEKLFF
J: TRBJ1-4
V: TRBV29-1

CDR3: CASSSRRAGGAGETQYF
J: TRBJ2-5
V: TRBV7-2

CDR3: CASSLKGHNYGYTF
J: TRBJ1-2
V: TRBV27

CDR3: CASSPRGQGNGYTF
J: TRBJ1-2
V: TRBV11-3

CDR3: CASSPPLVLGQGTGYTF
J: TRBJ1-2
V: TRBV18

CDR3: CASSEFPEKNTEAFF
J: TRBJ1-1
V: TRBV2

CDR3: CASSATTDRGYTF
J: TRBJ1-2
V: TRBV27

CDR3: CASNPTGTGGHGYTF
J: TRBJ1-2
V: TRBV5-1

CDR3: CAWTPSDRAQPQHF
J: TRBJ1-5
V: TRBV30

CDR3: CASSVTGVGEQFF
J: TRBJ2-1
V: TRBV9

CDR3: CASSIWWKATNEKLFF
J: TRBJ1-4
V: TRBV19

CDR3: CASSLMGGPYNEQFF
J: TRBJ2-1
V: TRBV3-1/TRBV3-2

CDR3: CASSQAGGRGYGYTF
J: TRBJ1-2
V: TRBV4-2

CDR3: CASSPRDSPYEQYF
J: TRBJ2-7
V: TRBV19

CDR3: CASSIRLNQQFF
J: TRBJ2-1
V: TRBV25-1

CDR3: CASSPRRGGPAGSTDTQYF
J: TRBJ2-3
V: TRBV4-2

CDR3: CASSTRLMNTEAFF
J: TRBJ1-1
V: TRBV3-1/TRBV3-2

CDR3: CASSFGTGNSPLHF
J: TRBJ1-6
V: TRBV27

CDR3: CASSSSGRGFENGELFF
J: TRBJ2-2
V: TRBV7-6

CDR3: CASSFGGSYGYTF
J: TRBJ1-2
V: TRBV27

CDR3: CASSPSSSGGRDTQYF
J: TRBJ2-3
V: TRBV3-1/TRBV3-2

CDR3: CASSLSAGVDNQPQHF
J: TRBJ1-5
V: TRBV27

CDR3: CATSGQGTQYF
J: TRBJ2-3
V: TRBV24-1

CDR3: CATRAGGREKLFF
J: TRBJ1-4
V: TRBV6-5

CDR3: CASSLAPTGVDYGYTF
J: TRBJ1-2
V: TRBV5-1

CDR3: CASSYALAGGPREQFF
J: TRBJ2-1
V: TRBV6-5

CDR3: CASSTGGFGEKLFF
J: TRBJ1-4
V: TRBV6-6

CDR3: CAWSLLETQYF
J: TRBJ2-5
V: TRBV30

CDR3: CASSRDSPGELFF
J: TRBJ2-2
V: TRBV3-1/TRBV3-2

CDR3: CASSFQGYSPLHF
J: TRBJ1-6
V: TRBV7-2

CDR3: CASSSWDSSSEAFF
J: TRBJ1-1
V: TRBV19

CDR3: CASSQDLGGRNSPLHF
J: TRBJ1-6
V: TRBV14

CDR3: CASSNRDRGLEQYF
J: TRBJ2-7
V: TRBV7-9

CDR3: CASSPVVTWATGNYGYTF
J: TRBJ1-2
V: TRBV11-3

CDR3: CASSLGLWQYF
J: TRBJ2-7
V: TRBV11-2

CDR3: CASSDQGLGSYEQYF
J: TRBJ2-7
V: TRBV2

CDR3: CASSLAMGQGTRSYEQYF
J: TRBJ2-7
V: TRBV5-5

CDR3: CASGKTLLDVRGAFF
J: TRBJ1-1
V: TRBV12-5

CDR3: CASSGAAGGYTF
J: TRBJ1-2
V: TRBV2

CDR3: CAPRAAQGIRETQYF
J: TRBJ2-5
V: TRBV2

CDR3: CASSQEAQGATYGYTF
J: TRBJ1-2
V: TRBV14